A single sample gave rise to the 23 T cell receptor beta chains below, sequenced in a study of vaccination and CD4 T cells after COVID-19. Treatment defined: roughly 10-day PBMC culture with coronavirus spike peptide pools or control peptides (ViraFEST assay). No antigens are known for them. Sequencing of cultured CD4+ T cell DNA used the Oncomine TCR Beta short-read assay. TCRdb re-derived calls from the PCR reads in MiXCR, one entry per CDR3 protein. The data contain about 19,000 distinct CDR3 sequences, 58% of them singletons. The sample in question was CD4+ T cells from blood, cultured in vitro, obtained after SARS-CoV-2 vaccination. The receptors stem from a human donor who had recovered from COVID-19.

This clonotype has only a few counts. The chain carries TRBV20-1 and TRBJ1-1, with D unclear. Germline CDR1 and CDR2: DFQATT and SNEGSKA (reference sequence). The length of the CDR3 is 13 residues. V lost 6 bases and J lost 5, with 16 bases in between. This CDR3 reads CSALASRRTEAFF. CDR3 in DNA: TGCAGTGCGCTCGCCTCGCGGCGGACTGAAGCTTTCTTT.

V gene TRBV7-9 combines with J gene TRBJ2-3; TRBD1 is a possible D gene (5 bases). The V and J ends lost 7 bases and 2 bases respectively, with 19 bases between them. The CDR3 consists of 16 residues. CDR1 SEHNR and CDR2 FQNEAQ come from the germline V gene (reference sequence). The CDR3 DNA reads TGTGCCAGCACCAGAAACCCCAGGGTGGCCACAGATACGCAGTATTTT. Translated, it gives CASTRNPRVATDTQYF.

The chain recombines TRBV7-8 with TRBJ2-1, with a weak D call TRBD2 (5 bases). The CDR3 runs to 15 residues. CDR1 SGHVS and CDR2 FQNEAQ come from the germline V gene. The ends were cut back, 5 bases at V and 0 bases at J, with 11 bases in the middle. This CDR3 reads CASSAGGGSYNEQFF. The CDR3 DNA sequence: TGTGCCAGCAGCGCCGGAGGAGGCTCCTACAATGAGCAGTTCTTC.

The chain joins TRBV30 to TRBJ1-6, with a tentative D call TRBD1 (6 bases). Per the germline V gene, CDR1 is GTSNPN and CDR2 is SVGIG (reference sequence). The CDR3 runs to 13 residues. V shed 3 bases and J shed 7 bases, with 10 bases lying between them. This CDR3 is CAWRDSRNSPLHF. The CDR3 bases are TGTGCCTGGAGGGACAGTCGGAATTCACCCCTCCACTTT.

V usage is TRBV6-1 and J usage is TRBJ2-2; D uncertain. The CDR3 loop spans 11 amino acids. V lost 7 bases and J lost 6, with 6 bases in between. Germline CDR1 and CDR2: MNHNS and SASEGT. CDR3 protein: CASKVAGELFF. CDR3 nucleotide sequence: TGTGCCAGCAAGGTCGCCGGGGAGCTGTTTTTT.

The gene calls are TRBV6-1 and TRBJ2-1; perhaps TRBD1 as D (6 bases). Deletions cut 6 bases from V and 0 bases from J, with 15 bases between. Germline CDR1 and CDR2: MNHNS and SASEGT. The length of the CDR3 is 16 residues. In DNA, the CDR3 is TGTGCCAGCAGCGACGTGCAGGGGAGCTCCTACAATGAGCAGTTCTTC. This codes for CASSDVQGSSYNEQFF.

The genes are TRBV20-1 and TRBJ2-7, with TRBD1 as a possible D gene (6 bases). Trimming cost V 0 bases and J 6 bases, with 15 bases left between them. This CDR3 spans 14 amino acids. CDR1 is DFQATT, CDR2 SNEGSKA, per germline (reference sequence). The CDR3 loop reads CSARDLAGDREQYF. CDR3 bases: TGCAGTGCTAGAGATCTGGCAGGGGACCGCGAGCAGTACTTC.

This chain connects TRBV7-9 to TRBJ1-6; D unresolved. In germline, CDR1 is SEHNR, CDR2 FQNEAQ (reference sequence). V lost 5 bases, J lost 6 bases, and 11 bases lay in between. The CDR3 extends over 14 amino acids. The CDR3 loop is CASSGVAGNSPLHF. The CDR3 nucleotides are TGTGCCAGCAGCGGAGTTGCCGGTAATTCACCCCTCCACTTT.

This clonotype was seen more than once but under ten times. This chain connects TRBV19 to TRBJ1-1; 9 bases align to TRBD1. The CDR3 has 16 residues. Trimming took 5 bases from V and 5 from J; bases not matched to a gene: 12. CDR1 is LNHDA and CDR2 is SQIVND in the germline V gene (reference sequence). The CDR3 loop reads CASSPGTGLRRTEAFF. DNA for the CDR3: TGTGCCAGTAGTCCCGGGACAGGGTTGAGGAGAACTGAAGCTTTCTTT.

This clonotype occurred once. This chain joins TRBV19 and TRBJ1-5; D is perhaps TRBD1 (6 bases). V lost 4 bases to trimming and J lost 6 bases, with 13 bases between them. The CDR3 covers 14 residues. CDR1 is LNHDA and CDR2 is SQIVND in the germline V gene (reference sequence). CDR3: CASSTLDSLQPQHF. The DNA for the CDR3 is TGTGCCAGTAGTACACTGGACAGTCTTCAGCCCCAGCATTTT.

This clonotype was recorded a few times. The junction departs from germline at one end; a sequencing error may be responsible. The V gene is TRBV5-3, the J gene TRBJ2-5, with TRBD1 matching over 8 bases. TRBV5-3 is an open reading frame whose function is uncertain. CDR3 length: 16 residues. CDR3 loop: CASSLEATGVQETQYF. CDR3 in DNA: TGTGCCAGCAGCTTGGAAGCGACAGGGGTTCAAGAGACCCAGTACTTC.

The V call is TRBV7-2, the J call TRBJ1-1; D remains ambiguous. This CDR3 region has 15 residues. In germline, CDR1 is SGHTA, CDR2 FQGNSA. Trimming stripped 1 base from V and 6 bases from J, with 15 bases between. CDR3 region: CASSLDRAPDSEAFF. CDR3 coding DNA: TGTGCCAGCAGCTTAGATAGGGCCCCTGACTCTGAAGCTTTCTTT.

The sample holds a few counts of this clonotype. V usage is TRBV30 and J usage is TRBJ1-2, with a possible D match to TRBD1 (5 bases). The CDR3 length is 11 residues. The V and J ends lost 1 base and 8 bases respectively, with 8 bases between them. CDR1 is GTSNPN, CDR2 SVGIG, per germline (reference sequence). For the CDR3, the DNA is TGTGCCTGGAGTGGGCGACAGGGCTACACCTTC. Encoded protein: CAWSGRQGYTF.

This clonotype was found a few times. The chain couples TRBV2 to TRBJ2-5, with D hard to call. The V end lost 6 bases, the J end lost 4 bases, and 6 bases lay between the germline ends. Germline V gene lookup returns CDR1 SNHLY and CDR2 FYNNEI. This CDR3 has 11 amino acids. This CDR3 is CASSVAETQYF. CDR3 DNA sequence: TGTGCCAGCAGCGTGGCAGAGACCCAGTACTTC.

Only one count was recorded for this clonotype. The chain links TRBV12-3 or TRBV12-4 to TRBJ1-6; D is undetermined. The CDR3 contains 15 residues. The ends were cut back, 4 bases at V and 5 bases at J, with 12 bases in the middle. This CDR3 is CASSYGQRNNSPLHF. The CDR3 coding sequence is TGTGCCAGCAGTTACGGGCAGCGGAATAATTCACCCCTCCACTTT.

The CDR3 spells CASSARSGGTSTDTQYF. The CDR3 coding sequence is TGTGCCAGCAGTGCCCGGAGCGGGGGGACTAGCACAGATACGCAGTATTTT. This sequence joins TRBV6-1 and TRBJ2-3; 9 nucleotides align to TRBD2. V lost 4 bases to trimming and J lost 0 bases; unmatched junction nucleotides: 8. Germline values: CDR1 MNHNS, CDR2 SASEGT. The CDR3 loop spans 17 amino acids.

This chain joins TRBV6-2 or TRBV6-3 and TRBJ2-7; 7 bases match TRBD2. The CDR3 is made up of 14 amino acids. With 4 bases clipped from V and 2 bases from J, the junction kept 5 bases outside the gene matches. Per the germline V gene, CDR1 is MNHEY and CDR2 is SVGEGT. For the CDR3, the DNA is TGTGCCAGCAGTTCACTAGCGACAACCTACGAGCAGTACTTC. Its translation: CASSSLATTYEQYF.

The genes are TRBV7-3 and TRBJ2-3; possibly TRBD2 for D (7 bases). The germline V and J ends were trimmed by 2 bases and 2 bases, with 11 bases remaining between them. Germline V gene lookup returns CDR1 SGHTA and CDR2 FQGTGA. The CDR3 consists of 15 residues. CDR3 coding DNA: TGTGCCAGCAGCTTAGGGCGGGGGCTCACAGATACGCAGTATTTT. Its translation: CASSLGRGLTDTQYF.

The V gene is TRBV15, the J gene TRBJ2-5; TRBD1 matches at 7 bases. The V gene's germline CDR1 is LNHNV and CDR2 YYDKDF (reference sequence). The CDR3 extends over 16 amino acids. V lost 4 bases to trimming and J lost 1 base; unmatched junction nucleotides: 9. CDR3 region: CATSKPGDSAQETQYF. CDR3 DNA: TGTGCCACCAGCAAACCTGGGGACAGTGCCCAAGAGACCCAGTACTTC.

CDR3 coding DNA: TGCAGTGCTAATCAGGGGCGTAACTATGGCTACACCTTC. Translated: CSANQGRNYGYTF. V is TRBV20-1 and J is TRBJ1-2; tentatively, D is TRBD1 (6 bases). Germline V gives CDR1 DFQATT, CDR2 SNEGSKA (reference sequence). With 4 bases removed from V and 1 base from J, the gap between germline ends came to 10 bases. There are 13 residues in the CDR3.

The CDR3 here is CASSLAPGEYNEQFF. As DNA, the CDR3 is TGTGCCAGCAGCTTAGCGCCCGGGGAGTACAATGAGCAGTTCTTC. This sequence joins TRBV7-2 and TRBJ2-1; D might be TRBD2 (5 bases). The V gene's germline CDR1 is SGHTA and CDR2 FQGNSA. V lost 0 bases to trimming and J lost 4 bases, with 10 bases between them. CDR3 length: 15 residues.

This clonotype was observed a few times. The chain employs TRBV6-5 and TRBJ1-3; D remains ambiguous. Between the trimmed V and J ends, which lost 0 bases and 4 bases, there was a span of 10 bases. The CDR3 contains 15 residues. Germline V CDR1 and CDR2: MNHEY, SVGAGI. DNA of the CDR3: TGTGCCAGCAGTTACTCAGAGGGCGGAGGAAACACCATATATTTT. Amino acid sequence: CASSYSEGGGNTIYF.

This clonotype was counted only a few times. This chain uses TRBV7-2 with TRBJ1-5; TRBD1 is a possible D gene (6 bases). Per the germline V gene, CDR1 is SGHTA and CDR2 is FQGNSA. The CDR3 is 14 residues long. Between the trimmed V and J ends, which lost 8 bases and 4 bases, there was a span of 15 bases. The CDR3 loop is CASGPNRENQPQHF. DNA of the CDR3: TGTGCCAGCGGACCGAACAGGGAGAATCAGCCCCAGCATTTT.